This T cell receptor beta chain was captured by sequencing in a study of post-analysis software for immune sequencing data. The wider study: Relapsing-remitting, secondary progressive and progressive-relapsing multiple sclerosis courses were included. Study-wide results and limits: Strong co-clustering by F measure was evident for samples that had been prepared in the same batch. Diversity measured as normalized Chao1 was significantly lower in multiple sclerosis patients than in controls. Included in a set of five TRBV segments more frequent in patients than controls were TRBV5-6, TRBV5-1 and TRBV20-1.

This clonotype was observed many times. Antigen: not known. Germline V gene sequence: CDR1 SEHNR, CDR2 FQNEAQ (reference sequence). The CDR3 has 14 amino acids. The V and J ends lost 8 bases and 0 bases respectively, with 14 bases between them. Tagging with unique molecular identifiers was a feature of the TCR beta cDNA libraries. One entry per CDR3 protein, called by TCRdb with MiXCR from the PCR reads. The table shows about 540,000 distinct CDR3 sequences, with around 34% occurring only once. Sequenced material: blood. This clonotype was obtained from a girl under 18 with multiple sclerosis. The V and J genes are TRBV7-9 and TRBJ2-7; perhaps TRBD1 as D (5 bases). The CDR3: CASGATVSSYEQYF. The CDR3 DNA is TGTGCCAGCGGGGCCACAGTCAGCTCCTACGAGCAGTACTTC.